The clone carrying this T cell receptor (beta chain) turned up a few times. TCRdb reprocessed the 5' RACE reads with MiXCR, giving one entry per CDR3 protein. The repertoire consists of 350,000 to 550,000 distinct CDR3 sequences, with about a sixth occurring once and the leading ten covering approximately 21%. This sample is part of a study of T-cell memory formation after mild COVID-19. The V gene's germline CDR1 is LGHNA and CDR2 YNFKEQ. Unmatched junction bases numbered 5, after V lost 4 bases and J lost 2 bases. This CDR3 has 15 residues. The sequenced sample consisted of PBMCs or a T cell subset sorted from them (not recorded which). This clonotype was obtained from a man between 18 and 35 years old who had mild COVID-19 (a few samples of this study predate the infection). Cell type and time point are not known. V is TRBV4-2 and J is TRBJ1-2; TRBD1 matches 9 bases. CDR3 sequence reads: CASSPGQGVNYGYTF. As DNA, the CDR3 is TGTGCCAGCAGCCCGGGACAGGGAGTAAACTATGGCTACACCTTC.